This paragraph covers one T cell receptor beta chain sequence. What it binds is not known. Together with a sample-barcoded 5' primer, a J-beta primer mix was included in a second PCR lasting about 6 to 12 cycles. Every single cDNA molecule received a tag from a template-switch adaptor with 12 random nucleotides. Each of the samples gave a minimum of 3 million paired-end reads that contained CDR3. TCRdb reprocessed the 5' RACE reads via MiXCR and lists one record per CDR3 protein. The data contain about 1.4 million distinct CDR3 sequences, around 59% of them singletons. This sample was included in a study of blood T cells in healthy people across ages. Study-wide findings and caveats: Age advanced and TCR beta diversity per million T cells fell, roughly linearly. Unsorted PBMC input precluded a conclusive naive versus antigen-experienced comparison.

Germline assignment: CDR1 SNHLY and CDR2 FYNNEI. This CDR3 region has 13 residues. Between the trimmed V and J ends, which lost 3 bases and 4 bases, there was a span of 9 bases. The specimen was blood. The V gene is TRBV2, the J gene TRBJ1-2; TRBD1 might be the D (5 bases). The receptor was derived from a man aged 18 to 30 in good health. This CDR3 reads CASSEGGSYGYTF. The CDR3 DNA is TGTGCCAGCAGTGAGGGGGGGAGCTATGGCTACACCTTC.